The 16 T cell receptor beta chains listed next were all sequenced from one sample in a study of beta chain features in type 1 diabetes. Sequenced material consisted of expressed TCRB transcripts (all of the isolated RNA was reverse transcribed). Only in-frame clones appear in the TCRdb table, and some are missing; sequencing was by immunoSEQ multiplex PCR. The sample consists of 350,000 to 450,000 clones, about 14% of them appearing once. Sequenced input: naive CD4+ T cells from blood. These receptors were taken from a man aged 25-45 years in good health.

As DNA, the CDR3 is TGTGCCAGCACCTCGGTACAGGGATCCACAGATACGCAGTATTTT. Translated, it gives CASTSVQGSTDTQYF. V usage is TRBV7-9 and J usage is TRBJ2-3, with TRBD1 as a possible D gene (6 bases). The CDR3 totals 15 residues. From germline, CDR1 is SEHNR and CDR2 FQNEAQ (reference sequence). Trimming took off 7 bases at V and 2 bases at J, with 16 bases between the two ends.

This sequence joins TRBV9 and TRBJ2-1; TRBD2 aligns across 9 bases. CDR3 length: 15 amino acids. Germline CDR1 and CDR2: SGDLS and YYNGEE. The V and J ends lost 7 bases and 8 bases, in that order; junction bases with no gene match: 13. The CDR3 nucleotides read TGTGCCAGCGTCCGACTAGCGGAGGAATTGCATGAGCAGTTCTTC. This gives the protein CASVRLAEELHEQFF. The full variable domain, in which reference TRBV9 and TRBJ2-1 provide the parts outside the CDR3, is DSGVTQTPKHLITATGQRVTLRCSPRSGDLSVYWYQQSLDQGLQFLIQYYNGEERAKGNILERFSAQQFPDLHSELNLSSLELGDSALYFCASVRLAEELHEQFFGPGTRLTVL.

The V call is TRBV2, the J call TRBJ2-7, with a possible D match to TRBD2 (6 bases). The V end lost 6 bases, the J end lost 3 bases, and 12 bases lay between the germline ends. CDR1 and CDR2 from the germline V gene are SNHLY and FYNNEI. This CDR3 has 13 amino acids. CDR3 sequence (DNA): TGTGCCAGCAGCCGGGAGTACCGCTACGAGCAGTACGTC. It is translated as CASSREYRYEQYV.

The table lists this clone with a few counts. The V and J genes are TRBV30 and TRBJ1-5, with unresolved D. Germline V gives CDR1 GTSNPN, CDR2 SVGIG (reference sequence). Trimming took 0 bases from V and 0 from J, leaving 15 bases between them. CDR3 size: 17 residues. The CDR3 bases are TGTGCCTGGAGTGTCCGAAGGGAATTCTCTAGCAATCAGCCCCAGCATTTT. Protein product: CAWSVRREFSSNQPQHF.

V and J are TRBV7-2 and TRBJ1-1; D ambiguous. Germline loops: CDR1 SGHTA, CDR2 FQGNSA. There are 15 residues in the CDR3. With 3 bases removed from V and 4 bases from J, the gap between germline ends came to 15 bases. The CDR3 spells CASSLGLEISTEAFF. The CDR3 DNA sequence: TGTGCCAGCAGCTTGGGTCTCGAGATTAGCACTGAAGCTTTCTTT.

This rearrangement joins TRBV4-3 to TRBJ1-1; a weak D match, TRBD1 (5 bases). Germline loops: CDR1 LGHNA, CDR2 YSLEER. V was shortened by 0 bases and J by 3 bases, with 14 bases between the two germline ends. CDR3 length: 16 amino acids. CDR3 region: CASSQEIWGSDTEAFF. CDR3 coding DNA: TGCGCCAGCAGCCAAGAGATATGGGGGAGTGACACTGAAGCTTTCTTT.

CDR3 amino acids: CASSLGTSSSDEQFF. The CDR3 nucleotides are TGCGCCAGCAGCCTAGGGACTAGCAGCTCCGATGAGCAGTTCTTC. This chain connects TRBV4-3 to TRBJ2-1, with 9 bases aligning to TRBD2. Germline assignment: CDR1 LGHNA and CDR2 YSLEER. CDR3 size: 15 residues. Germline trimming cut 4 bases from V and 8 bases from J; bases unmatched to any gene: 9.

A few counts support this clone. With a much larger clone just one base away, this may be a read error. Distinct nucleotide sequences in the sample also encode this CDR3. CDR3 DNA: TGTGCCAGCAGCTTAGTCACAGATACGCAGTATTTT. Translated, it gives CASSLVTDTQYF. The chain couples TRBV11-2 to TRBJ2-3, with D hard to call. The V end lost 1 base, the J end lost 2 bases, and 1 base lay between the germline ends. Germline V gene sequence: CDR1 SGHAT, CDR2 FQNNGV. This CDR3 spans 12 amino acids.

The CDR3, as DNA: TGTGCCAGCAGCTTAGGTCCCGATAGGGGGGAGACCCAGTACTTC. This codes for CASSLGPDRGETQYF. V usage is TRBV7-2 and J usage is TRBJ2-5; weak D call: TRBD1 (6 bases). This CDR3 contains 15 residues. Germline loops: CDR1 SGHTA, CDR2 FQGNSA. V was shortened by 1 base and J by 5 bases, with 14 bases between the two germline ends. Full variable domain (remainder filled in from reference TRBV7-2 and TRBJ2-5): GAGVSQSPSNKVTEKGKDVELRCDPISGHTALYWYRQSLGQGLEFLIYFQGNSAPDKSGLPSDRFSAERTGGSVSTLTIQRTQQEDSAVYLCASSLGPDRGETQYFGPGTRLLVL.

This clone was picked up a small number of times. CDR3 protein: CASSLVQRGGDEQFF. CDR3 DNA: TGTGCCAGCAGCTTGGTCCAGAGGGGTGGCGATGAGCAGTTCTTC. This rearrangement joins TRBV5-6 to TRBJ2-1; either TRBD1 or TRBD2 may supply D (5 bases each). Per germline, CDR1 SGHDT and CDR2 YYEEEE. V was shortened by 0 bases and J by 8 bases, with 15 bases between the two germline ends. This CDR3 comprises 15 residues.

This clone has more than one count but fewer than ten. This rearrangement joins TRBV2 to TRBJ1-5, with 7 positions matching TRBD1. Per the germline V gene, CDR1 is SNHLY and CDR2 is FYNNEI. J was trimmed by 4 bases and V by 4 bases; bases with no gene match: 4. The CDR3 totals 14 residues. CDR3 DNA: TGTGCCAGCAGTGGACAGGGAGATAATCAGCCCCAGCATTTT. This codes for CASSGQGDNQPQHF.

This clone has a handful of counts. The chain combines TRBV5-6 with TRBJ2-7; 7 nucleotides match TRBD1. V lost 4 bases to trimming and J lost 7 bases; unmatched junction nucleotides: 5. This CDR3 is 12 amino acids long. Per the germline V gene, CDR1 is SGHDT and CDR2 is YYEEEE. The CDR3 DNA reads as TGTGCCAGCAGCCGAGACAGGGCTGAGCAGTACGTC. This codes for CASSRDRAEQYV.

The chain couples TRBV9 to TRBJ1-6; D is unclear. The V end was cut by 0 bases, the J end by 10 bases, with 14 bases between. Germline V CDR1 and CDR2: SGDLS, YYNGEE. The CDR3 covers 15 residues. The CDR3 nucleotides are TGTGCCAGCAGCGTAGGTGGTATCAAGGGCTCACCCCTCCACTTT. It yields the protein CASSVGGIKGSPLHF.

A few counts support this clone. The rearrangement links TRBV19 to TRBJ2-5; TRBD2 aligns across 9 bases. V shed 6 bases and J 5 bases; nucleotides not matched to a gene: 7. Germline-derived CDR1 and CDR2 are LNHDA and SQIVND (reference sequence). The CDR3 spans 14 residues. The CDR3 loop reads CASRVSGSRETQYF. Here the CDR3 DNA reads TGTGCCAGTAGAGTTAGCGGGAGTCGGGAGACCCAGTACTTC.

CDR3 in amino acids: CASSLQGLAGITDTQYF. The CDR3 bases are TGTGCCAGCAGCTTACAGGGACTAGCGGGGATCACAGATACGCAGTATTTT. The chain carries TRBV13 and TRBJ2-3, with TRBD2 matching over 13 bases. The germline CDR1 and CDR2 sequences are PRHDT and FYEKMQ (reference sequence). The J segment lost 2 bases and the V segment lost 2 bases, leaving 4 bases of the junction unmatched. The CDR3 loop spans 17 amino acids.

The chain couples TRBV5-1 to TRBJ2-1, with TRBD2 identical over 9 bases. V was pared by 0 bases and J by 7 bases, with 8 bases of the junction left unmatched. Germline V gene lookup returns CDR1 SGHRS and CDR2 YFSETQ. The CDR3 has 16 residues. Written as DNA, the CDR3 is TGCGCCAGCAGCTTGGCTGGTAGCGGGAGAGTTAATGAGCAGTTCTTC. It yields the protein CASSLAGSGRVNEQFF.